The T cell receptor beta chain under discussion was sequenced for a study of T cells in localized non-small cell lung cancer. Study results and limitations: In adjacent lung appeared a median about 58 of the top 100 tumor clones.

Germline CDR1 reads MDHEN; CDR2 reads SYDVKM. V lost 8 bases, J lost 8 bases, and 6 bases lay in between. The CDR3 is made up of 9 amino acids. Concerning this clone itself: The antigen remains unidentified.

Using immunoSEQ multiplex PCR, the repertoire was profiled, and TCRdb retains in-frame clones only, with some absent. This repertoire shows 45,000 to 55,000 clones, around three quarters found once; its top ten account for about a sixth. This receptor was identified in a man between 40 and 70 years old with stage I squamous cell lung carcinoma. The chain carries TRBV28 and TRBJ1-2; D uncertain. This specimen consisted of peripheral blood, obtained before any cancer treatment. CDR3 protein: CASGRGYTF. For the CDR3, the DNA is TGTGCCAGCGGGCGGGGCTACACCTTC.